Below, one T cell receptor (beta chain) is given with its context. How the authors handled the data: For nucleated cells, counts were estimated from reference gene primer amplification. TCRdb's copy holds only in-frame clones and misses some; the assay was immunoSEQ multiplex PCR. That table gives V, J and clone size, and the DNA gave D and trimming. The sample lists 200,000 or so clones, roughly 84% occurring once. This sample is part of a study of blood T cell repertoires in COVID-19. Study-wide context: The United States, Italy and Spain supplied acute and convalescent COVID-19 samples. T cells, B-cell-depleted T cells, or PBMCs supplied cDNA or gDNA.

Germline CDR1 and CDR2: SQVTM and ANQGSEA. This CDR3 comprises 13 residues. Unmatched junction bases numbered 8, after V lost 7 bases and J lost 10 bases. This TCR was recovered from a human donor in a cohort sampled during active COVID-19. J is TRBJ1-4 and V is TRBV29-1, with 11 bases that match TRBD1. What was sequenced was peripheral blood. CDR3 DNA: TGCAGCGCCCTGTACGGGACAGGGGGAAAACTGTTTTTT. This translates into CSALYGTGGKLFF.